The 22 T cell receptor beta chains given below trace back to one sample, sequenced in a study of Ad26.COV2.S vaccination and SARS-CoV-2 variants. Data came from immunoSEQ multiplex PCR; TCRdb stores just in-frame clones and leaves some out. The sample consists of about 280,000 clones, more than 75% of them appearing once. Indicated treatment: around 19 received Ad26.COV2.S at low or high dose, single or two shots; roughly five received placebo; per-sample allocation not given. It was on day 63 after the first vaccine or placebo injection that samples were taken. The source was peripheral blood, collected in a trial of Ad26.COV2.S vaccine versus placebo. These receptors originate from a person aged 18 to 59 who received the Ad26.COV2.S COVID-19 vaccine or a placebo.

The chain recombines TRBV30 with TRBJ2-7, with 9 bases lining up with TRBD1. Germline V lookup: CDR1 GTSNPN, CDR2 SVGIG (reference sequence). Trimming took 5 bases from V and 7 from J; bases not matched to a gene: 6. The CDR3 sequence is 12 residues long. The CDR3 loop reads CAWLDRGVEQYF. The DNA for the CDR3 is TGTGCCTGGTTGGACAGGGGAGTGGAGCAGTACTTC.

The chain employs TRBV2 and TRBJ1-1; D remains ambiguous. V was shortened by 8 bases and J by 2 bases, with 15 bases between the two germline ends. This CDR3 has 14 residues. From germline, CDR1 is SNHLY and CDR2 FYNNEI. The CDR3 DNA follows: TGTGCCAGCTGCCTTCGGGGAACAAACACTGAAGCTTTCTTT. Amino acid sequence: CASCLRGTNTEAFF.

The CDR3 here is CASSSKTGDNSPLHF. In DNA form, the CDR3 reads TGTGCCAGTAGTAGTAAAACAGGGGATAATTCACCCCTCCACTTT. J is TRBJ1-6 and V is TRBV19; 7 bases line up with TRBD1. The germline V gene has CDR1 LNHDA and CDR2 SQIVND (reference sequence). Trimming removed 4 bases from V and 5 bases from J; junction bases left unmatched: 5. CDR3 length equals 15 residues.

The genes are TRBV5-4 and TRBJ2-3; no definite D call. CDR1 and CDR2 (germline): SGHNT, YYREEE (reference sequence). Trimming took 5 bases from V and 2 from J, leaving 12 bases between them. The CDR3 runs 14 residues. CDR3 nucleotide sequence: TGTGCCAGCAGGGAAGAGGATCTCACAGATACGCAGTATTTT. This codes for CASREEDLTDTQYF.

The chain uses TRBV20-1 and TRBJ1-2; D is unresolved. Germline CDR1 DFQATT, CDR2 SNEGSKA (reference sequence). V was pared by 6 bases and J by 8 bases, with 13 bases between. The CDR3 loop spans 11 amino acids. Here the CDR3 reads CSADRRPGYTF. The CDR3 bases are TGCAGTGCCGATAGACGGCCGGGCTACACCTTC.

The rearrangement links TRBV10-2 to TRBJ1-1, with a possible D match to TRBD1 (5 bases). Per the germline V gene, CDR1 is WSHSY and CDR2 is SAAADI. The CDR3 length is 13 residues. With 3 bases removed from V and 5 bases from J, the gap between germline ends came to 10 bases. In DNA form, the CDR3 reads TGCGCCAGCAGTGAATTTGGGGGGACTGAAGCTTTCTTT. This translates into CASSEFGGTEAFF.

The rearrangement uses TRBV19 and TRBJ1-2, with D unresolved. Trimming shortened V by 10 bases and J by 2 bases, and 20 bases separated the two germline ends. Looked up from germline, CDR1 is LNHDA and CDR2 is SQIVND (reference sequence). The CDR3 totals 15 residues. Here the CDR3 reads CATTATSTSNYGYTF. The CDR3 coding sequence is TGTGCCACCACTGCCACTTCTACCAGCAACTATGGCTACACCTTC.

This clone was picked up many times. This rearrangement joins TRBV7-2 to TRBJ1-1; 8 bases are a match to TRBD1. Germline V gene data show CDR1 as SGHTA and CDR2 as FQGNSA. This CDR3 region has 14 residues. V shed 3 bases and J 4 bases; nucleotides not matched to a gene: 4. CDR3: CASSLRGQGTEAFF. In DNA form, the CDR3 reads TGTGCCAGCAGCTTGCGTGGACAGGGCACTGAAGCTTTCTTT.

The genes are TRBV18 and TRBJ1-2; 9 bases match TRBD1. V lost 6 bases, J lost 7 bases, and 9 bases stayed unmatched. Germline values: CDR1 KGHSH, CDR2 LQKENI. This CDR3 has 14 amino acids. This CDR3 reads CASSTGGAGPGYTF. CDR3 DNA: TGTGCCAGCTCCACAGGGGGCGCGGGTCCTGGCTACACCTTC.

The rearrangement uses TRBV30 and TRBJ1-1; a weak D match, TRBD1 (5 bases). Germline V gene lookup returns CDR1 GTSNPN and CDR2 SVGIG (reference sequence). The CDR3 is 13 residues long. Trimming left V 1 base short and J 0 bases short, with 6 bases between. The CDR3 bases are TGTGCCTGGAGTGGCAGGGTGAACACTGAAGCTTTCTTT. Translated, it gives CAWSGRVNTEAFF.

V usage is TRBV11-3 and J usage is TRBJ1-1, with D unclear. The CDR3 is made up of 14 amino acids. The germline V gene encodes CDR1 SGHNT and CDR2 YENEEA. Trimming left V 0 bases short and J 3 bases short, with 8 bases between. The CDR3 bases are TGTGCCAGCAGCTTAGACGGGAGGTACACTGAAGCTTTCTTT. It codes for CASSLDGRYTEAFF.

V usage is TRBV5-1 and J usage is TRBJ2-3; 10 nucleotides match TRBD2. Germline lookup yields CDR1 SGHRS and CDR2 YFSETQ. The CDR3 is made up of 16 amino acids. Trimming took 4 bases from V and 3 from J; bases not matched to a gene: 8. CDR3 sequence reads: CASSPLAGRRTDTQYF. CDR3 sequence (DNA): TGCGCCAGCAGCCCACTAGCGGGAAGGAGGACAGATACGCAGTATTTT.

Concerning this clone: Within the sample, other DNA sequences also encode this same CDR3. The CDR3 is CASSSGSTDTQYF. CDR3 DNA sequence: TGCGCCAGCAGCTCGGGTTCCACAGATACGCAGTATTTT. The V and J genes are TRBV5-1 and TRBJ2-3, with D unclear. The germline CDR1 and CDR2 sequences are SGHRS and YFSETQ. Trimming took 3 bases from V and 2 from J, leaving 7 bases between them. CDR3 size: 13 residues.

The V gene is TRBV2, the J gene TRBJ2-7, with D unresolved. Germline V gene data show CDR1 as SNHLY and CDR2 as FYNNEI. V dropped 5 bases and J dropped 0 bases, with 11 bases sitting between them. CDR3 length equals 14 residues. The CDR3 spells CASSPPSGSYEQYF. In DNA form, the CDR3 reads TGTGCCAGCAGTCCGCCATCGGGCTCCTACGAGCAGTACTTC.

Details on this clone: This specimen includes other DNA sequences encoding the same CDR3. V usage is TRBV9 and J usage is TRBJ1-5; D not certain. The CDR3 runs to 14 residues. CDR1 and CDR2 (germline): SGDLS, YYNGEE. The V end was cut by 2 bases, the J end by 2 bases, with 8 bases between. In DNA, the CDR3 is TGTGCCAGCAGCGTGGGCCAAGGCAATCAGCCCCAGCATTTT. The encoded protein is CASSVGQGNQPQHF. Together with reference TRBV9 and TRBJ1-5, the CDR3 gives the full variable domain: DSGVTQTPKHLITATGQRVTLRCSPRSGDLSVYWYQQSLDQGLQFLIQYYNGEERAKGNILERFSAQQFPDLHSELNLSSLELGDSALYFCASSVGQGNQPQHFGDGTRLSIL.

This clone was seen a few times. The V call is TRBV30, the J call TRBJ1-5, with D perhaps TRBD1 (6 bases). Trimming took 0 bases from V and 0 from J, leaving 12 bases between them. The CDR3 spans 16 residues. CDR1 and CDR2 (germline): GTSNPN, SVGIG (reference sequence). CDR3 loop: CAWSVLGGHSNQPQHF. The CDR3 region has the DNA TGTGCCTGGAGTGTTTTGGGGGGCCATAGCAATCAGCCCCAGCATTTT.

J is TRBJ1-5 and V is TRBV19, with 12 positions matching TRBD1. Germline lookup yields CDR1 LNHDA and CDR2 SQIVND (reference sequence). V shed 5 bases and J 0 bases; nucleotides not matched to a gene: 5. This CDR3 has 17 amino acids. The CDR3 DNA follows: TGTGCCAGTAGTGTGGGACAGGGGGCGGTTAGCAATCAGCCCCAGCATTTT. It translates to CASSVGQGAVSNQPQHF. Looking up the rest from reference TRBV19 and TRBJ1-5 gives the full variable domain: DGGITQSPKYLFRKEGQNVTLSCEQNLNHDAMYWYRQDPGQGLRLIYYSQIVNDFQKGDIAEGYSVSREKKESFPLTVTSAQKNPTAFYLCASSVGQGAVSNQPQHFGDGTRLSIL.

This clone came up once. The chain couples TRBV7-8 to TRBJ2-5, with 8 bases lining up with TRBD2. The trim removed 2 bases at V and 5 bases at J, leaving 4 bases unmatched. CDR1 and CDR2 (germline): SGHVS, FQNEAQ. The CDR3 length is 14 residues. This CDR3 is CASSLTGGHETQYF. DNA of the CDR3: TGTGCCAGCAGCTTAACGGGGGGGCACGAGACCCAGTACTTC.

The chain couples TRBV9 to TRBJ1-1; D is undetermined. CDR1 and CDR2 (germline): SGDLS, YYNGEE. This CDR3 spans 15 amino acids. V shed 4 bases and J shed 1 base, with 14 bases lying between them. In DNA form, the CDR3 reads TGTGCCAGCAGCCCTAGCCCCGGAGGGAACACTGAAGCTTTCTTT. This encodes CASSPSPGGNTEAFF.

This CDR3 reads CASSFSHTGTGSTSPLHF. Here the CDR3 DNA reads TGTGCCAGCAGCTTCTCTCATACCGGGACAGGTTCCACTTCACCCCTCCACTTT. The rearrangement uses TRBV5-8 and TRBJ1-6, with 8 bases fitting TRBD1. V lost 2 bases to trimming and J lost 9 bases; unmatched junction nucleotides: 16. CDR3 size: 18 residues. From germline, CDR1 is SGHTS and CDR2 YDEGEE.

V and J are TRBV7-2 and TRBJ2-2; 10 bases are a match to TRBD2. Trimming removed 1 base from V and 5 bases from J; junction bases left unmatched: 4. There are 16 residues in the CDR3. Looked up from germline, CDR1 is SGHTA and CDR2 is FQGNSA. In nucleotides, the CDR3 is TGTGCCAGCAGCTTAGGGCTAGCGGGAGTGACCGGGGAGCTGTTTTTT. Translated: CASSLGLAGVTGELFF.

This chain links TRBV18 with TRBJ2-6, with unresolved D. The CDR3 extends over 15 amino acids. The V end lost 3 bases, the J end lost 2 bases, and 8 bases lay between the germline ends. Germline V CDR1 and CDR2: KGHSH, LQKENI. The CDR3 sequence: CASSPMQAGANVLTF. For the CDR3, the DNA is TGTGCCAGCTCACCGATGCAGGCTGGGGCCAACGTCCTGACTTTC.